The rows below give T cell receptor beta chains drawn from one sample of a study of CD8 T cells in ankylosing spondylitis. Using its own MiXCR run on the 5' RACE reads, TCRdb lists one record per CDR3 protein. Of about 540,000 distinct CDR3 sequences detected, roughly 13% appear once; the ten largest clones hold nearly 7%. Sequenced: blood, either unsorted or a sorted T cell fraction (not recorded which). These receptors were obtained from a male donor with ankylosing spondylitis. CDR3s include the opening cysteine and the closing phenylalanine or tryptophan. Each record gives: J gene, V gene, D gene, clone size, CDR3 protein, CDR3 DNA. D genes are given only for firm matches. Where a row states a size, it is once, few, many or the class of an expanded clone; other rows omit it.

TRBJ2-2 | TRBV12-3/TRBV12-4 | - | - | CASSAGVAAGELFF | TGTGCCAGCAGTGCTGGAGTGGCGGCCGGGGAGCTGTTTTTT
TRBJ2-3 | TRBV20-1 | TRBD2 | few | CSAVSEKSGSTADTQYF | TGCAGTGCTGTCAGCGAAAAAAGCGGGAGTACGGCAGATACGCAGTATTTT
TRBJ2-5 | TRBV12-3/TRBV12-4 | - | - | CASSSTRGGGETQYF | TGTGCCAGCAGTTCCACCCGGGGAGGAGGGGAGACCCAGTACTTC
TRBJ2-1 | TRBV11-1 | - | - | CASSDVDYNEQFF | TGTGCCAGCTCGGACGTAGACTACAATGAGCAGTTCTTC
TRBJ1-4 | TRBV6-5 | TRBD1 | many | CASSFQGVGEKLFF | TGTGCCAGCAGTTTCCAGGGGGTCGGTGAAAAACTGTTTTTT
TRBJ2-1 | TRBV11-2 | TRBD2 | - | CASNPSGRAGNEQFF | TGTGCCAGCAACCCGAGCGGGAGAGCGGGCAATGAGCAGTTCTTC
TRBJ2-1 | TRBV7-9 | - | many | CASSLAGAGEQFF | TGTGCCAGCAGCTTAGCGGGGGCTGGTGAGCAGTTCTTC
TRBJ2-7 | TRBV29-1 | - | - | CSVARVLSYEQYF | TGCAGCGTTGCCCGGGTCCTCTCCTACGAGCAGTACTTC
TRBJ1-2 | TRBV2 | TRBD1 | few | CASSAYGGQPLYGYTF | TGTGCCAGCAGTGCTTATGGGGGACAGCCCCTCTATGGCTACACCTTC
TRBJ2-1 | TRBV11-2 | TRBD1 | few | CASRNRGYEQFF | TGTGCCAGCAGAAACAGGGGGTATGAGCAGTTCTTC
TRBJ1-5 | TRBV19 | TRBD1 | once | CASSILGTVRNQPQHF | TGTGCCAGTAGCATACTCGGGACAGTACGCAATCAGCCCCAGCATTTT
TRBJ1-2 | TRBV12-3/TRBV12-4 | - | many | CASRGTRAGPNYGYTF | TGTGCCAGCAGGGGTACCAGGGCAGGTCCCAACTATGGCTACACCTTC
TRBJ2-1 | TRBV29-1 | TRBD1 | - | CRDICCSTDRGPSRNEQFF | TGCAGAGATATATGCTGCAGCACAGACAGGGGGCCTAGTCGCAATGAGCAGTTCTTC
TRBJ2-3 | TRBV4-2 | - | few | CASSQEYPTIDTQYF | TGTGCCAGCAGCCAAGAGTACCCTACTATAGATACGCAGTATTTT